Listed below are T cell receptor beta chains from one sample, sequenced in a study of blood T cells in healthy people across ages. TCRdb analysed the 5' RACE reads with MiXCR anew, one entry per CDR3 protein. The data hold 750,000 or so distinct CDR3 sequences, with approximately 25% observed a single time. These data were also filed under a second study, of T cells of mothers and their children.

The sample taken for sequencing was blood. Receptors were obtained from a boy between 10 and 17 years old in good health. CDR3s include the opening cysteine and the closing phenylalanine or tryptophan. D genes are given only for firm matches. Not all rows give a size; the values are once, few, many and, for expanded clones, a class.

TRBJ2-5 | TRBV6-1 | few | . | TGTGCCAGCAGTGAAGCGGGACGGCGAAAAGAGACCCAGTACTTC | CASSEAGRRKETQYF
TRBJ1-4 | TRBV20-1 | . | TRBD1 | TGCAGTGCTAGAGATGTGGAGACAGGGAGTGAAAAACTGTTTTTT | CSARDVETGSEKLFF
TRBJ2-7 | TRBV10-3 | . | . | TGTGCCGCTTACAACGGGTCAGGGCAGTACGAGCAGTACTTC | CAAYNGSGQYEQYF
TRBJ1-4 | TRBV5-1 | . | . | TGCGCCAGCCGGAACGACGTGGGGAATGAAAAACTGTTTTTT | CASRNDVGNEKLFF
TRBJ2-5 | TRBV5-1 | many | . | TGCGCCAGCAGCTTACAGGGAGCCCAAGAGACCCAGTACTTC | CASSLQGAQETQYF
TRBJ1-5 | TRBV20-1 | . | . | TGCAGTGCCAATCAGGGAGGCGGCAATCAGCCCCAGCATTTT | CSANQGGGNQPQHF
TRBJ2-1 | TRBV27 | few | . | TGTGCCAGCAGTTTCCGGGACTGGTACAATGAGCAGTTCTTC | CASSFRDWYNEQFF
TRBJ2-7 | TRBV3-1 | . | TRBD1 | TGTGCCAGCAGCCACCCCCTGGACAGGGGGTACGAGCAGTACTTC | CASSHPLDRGYEQYF
TRBJ2-7 | TRBV29-1 | few | TRBD1 | TGCAGCGTCGGAGGAATCCAGACAGGGGGAGGCGAGCAGTACTTC | CSVGGIQTGGGEQYF
TRBJ2-1 | TRBV12-3/TRBV12-4 | . | . | TGTGCCAGCAGCGACGATAACAATGAGCAGTTCTTC | CASSDDNNEQFF
TRBJ2-1 | TRBV4-1 | few | TRBD1 | TGCGCCAGCAGTCCCGGGACAGCCTCCTACAATGAGCAGTTCTTC | CASSPGTASYNEQFF
TRBJ2-1 | TRBV5-1 | . | TRBD1 | TGCGCCAGCAGCTTGGAGGACAGGGTTGCCTACAATGAGCAGTTCTTC | CASSLEDRVAYNEQFF
TRBJ1-1 | TRBV2 | few | . | TGTGCCAGCAGTGATCGAGTCACTGAAGCTTTCTTT | CASSDRVTEAFF
TRBJ2-7 | TRBV29-1 | . | TRBD2 | TGCAGCAGGGGACTAGCGGGAACCTACGAGCAGTACTTC | CSRGLAGTYEQYF
TRBJ2-7 | TRBV7-9 | . | TRBD2 | TGTGCCAGCAGCCATAGCGGGAGTGGAGAGCAGTACTTC | CASSHSGSGEQYF
TRBJ2-7 | TRBV3-1 | . | . | TGTGCCAGCAGCCAAGATCCCGGACACGTCTACGAGCAGTACTTC | CASSQDPGHVYEQYF
TRBJ2-5 | TRBV20-1 | few | . | TGCAGTGCCCGCCGCCCGGGGGCTGAGACCCAGTACTTC | CSARRPGAETQYF
TRBJ2-7 | TRBV28 | . | TRBD2 | TGTGCCAGCAGTTTAAAACTAGCGGGGGCCTACGAGCAGTACTTC | CASSLKLAGAYEQYF
TRBJ2-1 | TRBV20-1 | few | . | TGCAGTGCTAGCATGGGGGGAGGCCGGAGCTCCTACAATGAGCAGTTCTTC | CSASMGGGRSSYNEQFF
TRBJ1-1 | TRBV5-1 | once | . | TGCGCCAGCAGCTTGTTTCTCGATAACACTGAAGCTTTCTTT | CASSLFLDNTEAFF
TRBJ2-4 | TRBV3-1 | . | TRBD2 | TGTGCCAGCAGCCGCACGACCCCGGGACTAGCGGGGAAAAACATTCAGTACTTC | CASSRTTPGLAGKNIQYF
TRBJ1-4 | TRBV28 | few | TRBD1 | TGTGCCAGCACCACAGGGGGGGAGGCAGGGAATGAAGAACTGTTTTTT | CASTTGGEAGNEELFF
TRBJ2-3 | TRBV12-3/TRBV12-4 | many | . | TGTGCCAGCAGTCCTGTTCGGGGTCTTGGCACAGATACGCAGTATTTT | CASSPVRGLGTDTQYF
TRBJ2-3 | TRBV12-3/TRBV12-4 | . | TRBD1 | TGTGCCAGCAGTTTAACGGAAGGGACAGGTCATTCCGAAGCGCAGTATTTT | CASSLTEGTGHSEAQYF